The 23 T cell receptor beta chains below all came from one sample that was sequenced in a study of cytomegalovirus exposure and HLA in healthy donors. In the PCR, 60 Vbeta and 13 Jbeta primers were used. Here immunoSEQ multiplex PCR was the method, and the copy in TCRdb shows in-frame clones only, minus some. The sample has some 130,000 clones; approximately 78% are singletons. The specimen sequenced was PBMCs. These receptors were collected from a woman between 45 and 60 years old in good health and CMV-seropositive.

This clone was counted ten times or more. V and J are TRBV6-5 and TRBJ1-5, with 8 bases identical to TRBD1. Trimming at V came to 2 bases and at J to 4 bases, leaving 4 bases not matched to a gene. Per the germline V gene, CDR1 is MNHEY and CDR2 is SVGAGI. The CDR3 is made up of 15 amino acids. CDR3 bases: TGTGCCAGCAGTTACGGGACAGGAGATAATCAGCCCCAGCATTTT. Translating it yields CASSYGTGDNQPQHF.

The rearrangement links TRBV7-8 to TRBJ2-1; D not certain. CDR1 is SGHVS and CDR2 is FQNEAQ in the germline V gene. V lost 5 bases, J lost 5 bases, and 4 bases lay in between. The CDR3 is 11 amino acids. The CDR3 is CASSLHNEQFF. The DNA for the CDR3 is TGTGCCAGCAGCCTTCACAATGAGCAGTTCTTC.

The rearrangement uses TRBV7-9 and TRBJ2-1, with a tentative D call TRBD1 (6 bases). Germline V gene lookup returns CDR1 SEHNR and CDR2 FQNEAQ (reference sequence). This CDR3 region has 15 residues. Trimming left V 5 bases short and J 7 bases short, with 18 bases between. The DNA of the CDR3 is TGTGCCAGCAGCCCGTTTGGGGGCTTGGTGAATGAGCAGTTCTTC. This translates into CASSPFGGLVNEQFF.

The rearrangement uses TRBV9 and TRBJ2-2; D is possibly TRBD1 (6 bases). In germline, CDR1 is SGDLS, CDR2 YYNGEE. This CDR3 comprises 16 residues. Trimming cost V 6 bases and J 1 base, with 16 bases left between them. The CDR3: CASTLGGTQNTGELFF. In DNA form, the CDR3 reads TGTGCCAGCACCCTCGGTGGGACACAGAACACCGGGGAGCTGTTTTTT.

This clone was counted a single time. The chain uses TRBV30 and TRBJ2-2; 8 nucleotides align to TRBD1. CDR3 length: 16 residues. Germline CDR1 is GTSNPN and CDR2 is SVGIG (reference sequence). The trim removed 3 bases at V and 5 bases at J, leaving 11 bases unmatched. The CDR3 bases are TGTGCCTGGAGCCCAACCAGGACAGGGAGGACCGGGGAGCTGTTTTTT. It specifies CAWSPTRTGRTGELFF.

CDR3 in amino acids: CASSSTGMYTDTQYF. The CDR3 DNA reads TGTGCCAGCAGCTCGACAGGGATGTATACAGATACGCAGTATTTT. The chain carries TRBV7-3 and TRBJ2-3, with 7 nucleotides matching TRBD1. V shed 4 bases and J 3 bases; nucleotides not matched to a gene: 7. CDR3 size: 15 residues. CDR1 and CDR2 (germline): SGHTA, FQGTGA.

The chain joins TRBV15 to TRBJ1-4; 7 nucleotides line up with TRBD1. The CDR3 is 12 residues long. Germline CDR1 LNHNV, CDR2 YYDKDF (reference sequence). After removal of 3 bases from V and 8 bases from J, the junction contained 0 bases not matched to a gene. The CDR3 coding sequence is TGTGCCACCAGCAGGGGACAGGAAAAACTGTTTTTT. It codes for CATSRGQEKLFF.

The V and J genes are TRBV19 and TRBJ1-5; D uncertain. CDR3 size: 13 residues. Germline lookup yields CDR1 LNHDA and CDR2 SQIVND (reference sequence). V was trimmed by 7 bases and J by 5 bases, leaving 12 bases between them. CDR3 in amino acids: CASTGQDYQPQHF. In DNA, the CDR3 is TGTGCCAGTACCGGCCAGGACTATCAGCCCCAGCATTTT.

V and J are TRBV7-9 and TRBJ1-1; D perhaps matches TRBD1 (5 bases). Germline CDR1 reads SEHNR; CDR2 reads FQNEAQ (reference sequence). Between the trimmed V and J ends, which lost 1 base and 1 base, there was a span of 10 bases. The CDR3 runs to 15 residues. CDR3: CASSLGGQPNTEAFF. Here the CDR3 DNA reads TGTGCCAGCAGCTTAGGGGGCCAGCCGAACACTGAAGCTTTCTTT.

The rearrangement uses TRBV5-1 and TRBJ2-3; D may be TRBD1 (5 bases). V lost 0 bases, J lost 4 bases, and 12 bases lay in between. The CDR3 totals 15 residues. CDR1 is SGHRS, CDR2 YFSETQ, per germline. CDR3 nucleotides: TGCGCCAGCAGCTTGGTCCCCACACAGGCAGATACGCAGTATTTT. It encodes CASSLVPTQADTQYF.

The V and J genes are TRBV2 and TRBJ1-2; D may be TRBD1 (5 bases). CDR1 and CDR2 from the germline V gene are SNHLY and FYNNEI. V shed 5 bases and J shed 8 bases, with 12 bases lying between them. The CDR3 consists of 12 residues. CDR3 DNA: TGTGCCAGCAGTCCGGACACGGCCGGCTACACCTTC. This gives the protein CASSPDTAGYTF.

This chain links TRBV5-8 with TRBJ2-7, with 8 positions matching TRBD1. The length of the CDR3 is 15 residues. V shed 6 bases and J 5 bases; nucleotides not matched to a gene: 13. The germline V gene has CDR1 SGHTS and CDR2 YDEGEE. The CDR3 sequence is CASTNLKDRDNEQYF. The CDR3 nucleotides read TGTGCCAGCACCAATTTGAAGGACAGGGACAACGAGCAGTACTTC.

V and J are TRBV9 and TRBJ2-5; D gene uncertain. V was trimmed by 0 bases and J by 3 bases, leaving 9 bases between them. Looked up from germline, CDR1 is SGDLS and CDR2 is YYNGEE. The CDR3 length is 14 residues. The CDR3 DNA reads TGTGCCAGCAGCGTAGGTCCGGTTAAAGAGACCCAGTACTTC. Protein: CASSVGPVKETQYF.

This clone was counted a single time. The chain couples TRBV29-1 to TRBJ2-7; no clear D gene. The CDR3 runs 13 residues. Germline V CDR1 and CDR2: SQVTM, ANQGSEA. Deletions cut 0 bases from V and 2 bases from J, with 8 bases between. CDR3 DNA sequence: TGCAGCGTTGAAGATAGCTCCACCTACGAGCAGTACTTC. Translating gives CSVEDSSTYEQYF.

J is TRBJ2-5 and V is TRBV28; perhaps TRBD2 as D (7 bases). The CDR3 runs 18 residues. Deletions cut 5 bases from V and 1 base from J, with 23 bases between. Germline CDR1 is MDHEN and CDR2 is SYDVKM. CDR3 coding DNA: TGTGCCAGCAGTCCAGATGGGGGGGCCTGGGACTTCCAAGAGACCCAGTACTTC. This codes for CASSPDGGAWDFQETQYF.

The rearrangement links TRBV6-5 to TRBJ2-1; the D is unclear. This CDR3 spans 16 amino acids. The ends were cut back, 3 bases at V and 0 bases at J, with 12 bases in the middle. From germline, CDR1 is MNHEY and CDR2 SVGAGI. The CDR3 sequence: CASSYSSLSSYNEQFF. CDR3 DNA: TGTGCCAGCAGTTATTCGTCCCTCAGCTCCTACAATGAGCAGTTCTTC.

The genes are TRBV30 and TRBJ1-2, with TRBD1 identical over 7 bases. This CDR3 contains 14 residues. Unmatched junction bases numbered 6, after V lost 1 base and J lost 4 bases. CDR1 is GTSNPN, CDR2 SVGIG, per germline (reference sequence). The CDR3: CAWSARGTVYGYTF. DNA of the CDR3: TGTGCCTGGAGTGCTAGGGGGACAGTCTATGGCTACACCTTC.

The gene calls are TRBV6-1 and TRBJ1-1, with 7 positions matching TRBD1. The CDR3 extends over 15 amino acids. Losses at the gene ends were 6 bases for V and 1 base for J; bases not matched to a gene: 8. Germline V lookup: CDR1 MNHNS, CDR2 SASEGT. CDR3 residues: CASRPSRDRNTEAFF. The CDR3 nucleotides read TGTGCCAGCAGACCCAGCCGGGACAGGAACACTGAAGCTTTCTTT.

This clone was seen only a few times. This chain uses TRBV7-8 with TRBJ2-7, with TRBD2 identical over 8 bases. The ends lost 5 bases at V and 2 bases at J; junction bases unmatched: 8. Germline CDR1 reads SGHVS; CDR2 reads FQNEAQ. This CDR3 contains 15 residues. The DNA for the CDR3 is TGTGCCAGCAGCCAGGGACTAGGTGGCACCTACGAGCAGTACTTC. Translation gives CASSQGLGGTYEQYF.

V usage is TRBV18 and J usage is TRBJ1-2; D perhaps matches TRBD1 (6 bases). This CDR3 is 14 amino acids long. The V gene lost 6 bases and the J gene lost 4 bases, with 15 bases spanning the gap. Germline loops: CDR1 KGHSH, CDR2 LQKENI. CDR3 sequence reads: CASSPRGGLYGYTF. The CDR3 DNA reads TGTGCCAGCTCCCCCCGCGGGGGCCTCTATGGCTACACCTTC.

This chain connects TRBV2 to TRBJ1-2; 7 positions match TRBD1. CDR3 size: 12 residues. The trim removed 5 bases at V and 8 bases at J, leaving 5 bases unmatched. Germline values: CDR1 SNHLY, CDR2 FYNNEI. The CDR3 region has the DNA TGTGCCAGCAGTCCTCAGGGGGTAGGCTACACCTTC. It yields the protein CASSPQGVGYTF.

V and J are TRBV5-6 and TRBJ1-5; D remains unclear. The CDR3 has 12 residues. Germline loops: CDR1 SGHDT, CDR2 YYEEEE. Trimming removed 0 bases from V and 5 bases from J, with 3 bases in between. The CDR3: CASSLVDQPQHF. DNA of the CDR3: TGTGCCAGCAGCTTGGTCGATCAGCCCCAGCATTTT.

Only one count was recorded for this clone. This sequence joins TRBV5-6 and TRBJ1-5; D unresolved. Deletions cut 2 bases from V and 9 bases from J, with 9 bases between. CDR1 is SGHDT and CDR2 is YYEEEE in the germline V gene. The CDR3 consists of 12 residues. DNA of the CDR3: TGTGCCAGCAGCTTAGTTAGAGGGCCCCAGCATTTT. This translates into CASSLVRGPQHF.